One and the same sample provided the 24 T cell receptor beta chains below, sequenced in a study of identical twins. One entry per CDR3 protein results from TCRdb running MiXCR on the 5' RACE reads. The sample lists about 340,000 distinct CDR3 sequences, about 12% occurring once. These data were likewise used in another study, on yellow fever vaccine responses in identical twins.

Sequencing was performed on CD8+ T cells sorted from blood. The receptors shown here come from a woman aged 18-30 years in good health.

The chain links TRBV15 to TRBJ2-7; D gene unclear. The CDR3 runs to 13 residues. V lost 2 bases and J 5 bases, leaving 10 bases between the germline ends. The germline gives CDR1 LNHNV, CDR2 YYDKDF (reference sequence). The CDR3 DNA follows: TGTGCCACCAGCAGATCTATGCTCGACGAGCAGTACGTC. Amino acid sequence: CATSRSMLDEQYV.

V and J are TRBV24-1 and TRBJ2-7, with a weak D call TRBD1 (6 bases). Germline V gene lookup returns CDR1 KGHDR and CDR2 SFDVKD. V was clipped by 4 bases and J by 10 bases, with 13 bases between them. The CDR3 loop spans 12 amino acids. Here the CDR3 reads CATSDQDRSQYV. The CDR3 DNA is TGTGCCACCAGTGACCAAGACAGGTCCCAGTACGTC.

The chain links TRBV20-1 to TRBJ2-7; 9 nucleotides line up with TRBD2. The trim removed 4 bases at V and 2 bases at J, leaving 6 bases unmatched. This CDR3 has 14 residues. The germline V gene encodes CDR1 DFQATT and CDR2 SNEGSKA (reference sequence). CDR3 sequence reads: CSANEREDTYEQYF. In DNA form, the CDR3 reads TGCAGTGCTAATGAGCGGGAGGATACCTACGAGCAGTACTTC.

V gene TRBV20-1 combines with J gene TRBJ2-5, with D possibly being TRBD1 (5 bases). The germline V gene encodes CDR1 DFQATT and CDR2 SNEGSKA (reference sequence). There are 15 residues in the CDR3. Trimming removed 0 bases from V and 2 bases from J, with 13 bases in between. CDR3 protein: CSARDLGHLQETQYF. DNA for the CDR3: TGCAGTGCTAGAGATCTTGGACACCTACAAGAGACCCAGTACTTC.

This clonotype was seen ten or more times. The J gene is TRBJ2-7, the V gene TRBV7-9; no firm D call. Trimming took off 1 base at V and 5 bases at J, with 9 bases between the two ends. The CDR3 runs 13 residues. Germline V gene sequence: CDR1 SEHNR, CDR2 FQNEAQ (reference sequence). Here the CDR3 DNA reads TGTGCCAGCAGCTTAGGTTTCCGGGACGAGCAGTACTTC. Translated: CASSLGFRDEQYF.

This clonotype was seen a few times. The chain links TRBV6-1 to TRBJ2-3, with unresolved D. Per germline, CDR1 MNHNS and CDR2 SASEGT. V was trimmed by 3 bases and J by 6 bases, leaving 19 bases between them. This CDR3 has 16 amino acids. CDR3 sequence reads: CASSDSTIRSEDTQYF. In DNA form, the CDR3 reads TGTGCCAGCAGTGACAGTACGATACGCTCTGAGGATACGCAGTATTTT.

The chain links TRBV28 to TRBJ2-7, with TRBD2 matching 8 bases. The CDR3 loop spans 19 amino acids. Germline-derived CDR1 and CDR2 are MDHEN and SYDVKM. V lost 1 base, J lost 5 bases, and 19 bases stayed unmatched. The CDR3 DNA follows: TGTGCCAGCAGTTTATTTAGTGGTGGTTGGCGGGGGGATAAAGACGAGCAGTACTTC. Translation: CASSLFSGGWRGDKDEQYF.

This clonotype was seen more than once but under ten times. The rearrangement joins TRBV7-2 to TRBJ1-1, with D uncertain. The CDR3 is made up of 15 amino acids. From germline, CDR1 is SGHTA and CDR2 FQGNSA. The V end lost 3 bases, the J end lost 0 bases, and 11 bases lay between the germline ends. The CDR3 DNA is TGTGCCAGCAGCTTGAGAGACGCAGTGAACACTGAAGCTTTCTTT. Translation gives CASSLRDAVNTEAFF.

The chain recombines TRBV7-8 with TRBJ2-3; TRBD2 aligns across 9 bases. CDR1 and CDR2 from the germline V gene are SGHVS and FQNEAQ. With 8 bases clipped from V and 4 bases from J, the junction kept 4 bases outside the gene matches. CDR3 size: 13 residues. The CDR3 sequence is CASLIAGADTQYF. The CDR3 nucleotides are TGTGCCAGCTTGATAGCGGGAGCAGATACGCAGTATTTT.

V usage is TRBV14 and J usage is TRBJ2-5, with TRBD2 matching 8 bases. V gave up 5 bases and J gave up 1 base; unmatched junction bases: 15. Per germline, CDR1 SGHDN and CDR2 FVKESK. The CDR3 runs 18 residues. The CDR3 sequence: CASSSGLAGINLQETQYF. CDR3 in DNA: TGTGCCAGCAGCTCTGGACTAGCCGGAATAAACCTCCAAGAGACCCAGTACTTC.

This clonotype has more than one count but fewer than ten. V usage is TRBV5-1 and J usage is TRBJ2-3; the D is unclear. CDR1 SGHRS and CDR2 YFSETQ come from the germline V gene. CDR3 length equals 12 residues. Trimming took 3 bases from V and 6 from J, leaving 8 bases between them. This chain's CDR3 is CASSSSWDTQYF. CDR3 in DNA: TGCGCCAGCAGCTCGTCTTGGGATACGCAGTATTTT.

This clonotype was seen a few times. This chain links TRBV6-5 with TRBJ1-1; D remains ambiguous. In germline, CDR1 is MNHEY, CDR2 SVGAGI. V lost 0 bases and J 1 base, leaving 6 bases between the germline ends. This CDR3 has 14 amino acids. Here the CDR3 reads CASSYSTGNTEAFF. CDR3 DNA: TGTGCCAGCAGTTACTCGACTGGGAACACTGAAGCTTTCTTT.

This clonotype was seen a handful of times. The chain carries TRBV24-1 and TRBJ2-1, with 7 bases lining up with TRBD2. The CDR3 spans 15 residues. Germline lookup yields CDR1 KGHDR and CDR2 SFDVKD. Losses at the gene ends were 3 bases for V and 3 bases for J; bases not matched to a gene: 4. CDR3 DNA sequence: TGTGCCACCAGTGATGTAGCGGGCCGCTACAATGAGCAGTTCTTC. The encoded protein is CATSDVAGRYNEQFF.

V usage is TRBV28 and J usage is TRBJ2-7; TRBD2 might be the D (5 bases). Germline loops: CDR1 MDHEN, CDR2 SYDVKM. The CDR3 runs to 14 residues. V was trimmed by 6 bases and J by 6 bases, leaving 18 bases between them. This chain's CDR3 is CASSPSIQVLEQYF. CDR3 sequence (DNA): TGTGCCAGCAGCCCTAGCATCCAGGTTCTCGAGCAGTACTTC.

The J gene is TRBJ1-1, the V gene TRBV19; D is uncertain. Trimming took off 3 bases at V and 5 bases at J, with 10 bases between the two ends. The germline gives CDR1 LNHDA, CDR2 SQIVND (reference sequence). There are 13 residues in the CDR3. DNA for the CDR3: TGTGCCAGTAGTATGGTGGTAGGGACTGAAGCTTTCTTT. Protein: CASSMVVGTEAFF. The full variable domain, rest sourced from reference TRBV19 and TRBJ1-1, is DGGITQSPKYLFRKEGQNVTLSCEQNLNHDAMYWYRQDPGQGLRLIYYSQIVNDFQKGDIAEGYSVSREKKESFPLTVTSAQKNPTAFYLCASSMVVGTEAFFGQGTRLTVV.

This rearrangement joins TRBV27 to TRBJ2-5; perhaps TRBD1 as D (5 bases). Germline lookup yields CDR1 MNHEY and CDR2 SMNVEV (reference sequence). This CDR3 region has 13 residues. V was trimmed by 5 bases and J by 4 bases, leaving 11 bases between them. The CDR3 sequence: CASSSQGSETQYF. The CDR3 nucleotides read TGTGCCAGCAGTAGCCAGGGTTCAGAGACCCAGTACTTC.

This clonotype was found a few times. The chain employs TRBV20-1 and TRBJ2-2; a possible D gene is TRBD1 (6 bases). The germline gives CDR1 DFQATT, CDR2 SNEGSKA (reference sequence). V lost 6 bases and J lost 1, with 9 bases in between. The CDR3 covers 13 residues. The CDR3 region has the DNA TGCAGTGCGGGGGCCGAGAACACCGGGGAGCTGTTTTTT. As protein: CSAGAENTGELFF.

This clonotype was detected ten times or more. The J gene is TRBJ2-1, the V gene TRBV7-8; either TRBD1 or TRBD2 may fit D (5 bases each). Trimming left V 4 bases short and J 0 bases short, with 16 bases between. From germline, CDR1 is SGHVS and CDR2 FQNEAQ. The CDR3 consists of 17 residues. CDR3 protein: CASSSGAALASYNEQFF. Written as DNA, the CDR3 is TGTGCCAGCAGCTCCGGGGCGGCCCTTGCCTCCTACAATGAGCAGTTCTTC.

This clonotype was seen only a few times. The chain couples TRBV12-3 or TRBV12-4 to TRBJ2-1, with D perhaps matching TRBD1 (7 bases). Trimming removed 5 bases from V and 8 bases from J, with 19 bases in between. There are 15 residues in the CDR3. The CDR3 region is CASSLPGGMLYEQFF. As DNA, the CDR3 is TGTGCCAGCAGTCTCCCAGGGGGGATGTTGTATGAGCAGTTCTTC.

This clonotype appeared a few times. The gene calls are TRBV21-1 and TRBJ2-5; the tabulated D call, TRBD1, remains unverified against the DNA. TRBV21-1 is a pseudogene locus. This CDR3 comprises 15 residues. CDR3 amino acids: CASSTYRGKRETQYF. The CDR3 DNA is TGTGCCAGCAGCACCTACAGGGGAAAAAGGGAGACCCAGTACTTC.

This chain uses TRBV7-6 with TRBJ2-5; TRBD2 is a possible D gene (5 bases). V shed 10 bases and J shed 5 bases, with 17 bases lying between them. The CDR3 is made up of 13 amino acids. Germline V lookup: CDR1 SGHVS, CDR2 FNYEAQ. The CDR3 nucleotides are TGTGCCACCGAAGCGGTATTAGGGGAGACCCAGTACTTC. Translating gives CATEAVLGETQYF.

This clonotype was seen a handful of times. The rearrangement links TRBV7-2 to TRBJ2-2; D is ambiguous. V was trimmed by 8 bases and J by 6 bases, leaving 7 bases between them. The CDR3 spans 11 residues. The V gene's germline CDR1 is SGHTA and CDR2 FQGNSA. The CDR3 coding sequence is TGTGCCAGCGGGGTCTCCGGGGAGCTGTTTTTT. This sequence encodes CASGVSGELFF.

The chain employs TRBV7-6 and TRBJ1-1, with no clear D. V was shortened by 4 bases and J by 4 bases, with 13 bases between the two germline ends. Per germline, CDR1 SGHVS and CDR2 FNYEAQ. The CDR3 loop spans 14 amino acids. The CDR3 loop is CASSSRPVSTEAFF. DNA of the CDR3: TGTGCCAGCAGCTCCCGGCCGGTGAGCACTGAAGCTTTCTTT.

This clonotype appeared a few times. This chain joins TRBV2 and TRBJ1-1; TRBD1 matches 11 bases. The CDR3 runs 16 residues. The germline V gene encodes CDR1 SNHLY and CDR2 FYNNEI. V gave up 8 bases and J gave up 0 bases; unmatched junction bases: 8. CDR3 in DNA: TGTGCCAGCGGACCGGACAGGGGGCTCATGAACACTGAAGCTTTCTTT. This encodes CASGPDRGLMNTEAFF.